The 28 T cell receptor beta chains listed next were all sequenced from one sample in a study of cytomegalovirus exposure and HLA in healthy donors. The data were produced by immunoSEQ multiplex PCR, yet TCRdb's version contains in-frame clones alone and is incomplete. The sample contains around 180,000 clones, approximately 85% of which appear only once. The sample was PBMCs. These receptors were obtained from a young woman in good health and CMV-seronegative.

V usage is TRBV29-1 and J usage is TRBJ1-2, with 10 positions matching TRBD1. The junction had 9 bases not matched to a gene; V was cut back by 6 bases and J by 5 bases. Germline V gene data show CDR1 as SQVTM and CDR2 as ANQGSEA. This CDR3 contains 14 residues. The CDR3 DNA reads as TGCAGCGTCCCGGGACAGGGGTTATTTTATGGCTACACCTTC. Its translation is CSVPGQGLFYGYTF.

The rearrangement joins TRBV19 to TRBJ1-1; no firm D call. Germline V gene lookup returns CDR1 LNHDA and CDR2 SQIVND (reference sequence). Trimming left V 4 bases short and J 3 bases short, with 15 bases between. The length of the CDR3 is 15 residues. The CDR3 is CASSNGEGSYTEAFF. CDR3 nucleotide sequence: TGTGCCAGTAGTAACGGGGAAGGGTCGTACACTGAAGCTTTCTTT.

This clone has a single count. V gene TRBV30 combines with J gene TRBJ1-3; 7 bases fit TRBD1. Germline lookup yields CDR1 GTSNPN and CDR2 SVGIG (reference sequence). CDR3 size: 17 residues. Unmatched junction bases numbered 12, after V lost 2 bases and J lost 2 bases. CDR3 in DNA: TGTGCCTGGAGTCACCCAGACAGGGTGCTTACTGGAAACACCATATATTTT. This gives the protein CAWSHPDRVLTGNTIYF.

This chain joins TRBV29-1 and TRBJ2-5, with D tentatively TRBD1 (5 bases). The CDR3 spans 13 residues. Trimming stripped 7 bases from V and 5 bases from J, with 17 bases between. Germline CDR1 is SQVTM and CDR2 is ANQGSEA. CDR3 sequence reads: CSGGAQQAETQYF. The DNA for the CDR3 is TGCAGCGGGGGCGCCCAGCAGGCGGAGACCCAGTACTTC.

Ten or more counts support this clone. The chain carries TRBV27 and TRBJ2-1; D gene uncertain. The V gene lost 5 bases and the J gene lost 5 bases, with 10 bases spanning the gap. CDR3 length: 13 amino acids. CDR1 is MNHEY, CDR2 SMNVEV, per germline (reference sequence). CDR3 nucleotide sequence: TGTGCCAGCAGTGCCTACTACCACAATGAGCAGTTCTTC. Translated: CASSAYYHNEQFF.

The V call is TRBV14, the J call TRBJ1-1; D remains unclear. The CDR3 spans 17 residues. Germline CDR1 reads SGHDN; CDR2 reads FVKESK. V lost 4 bases, J lost 4 bases, and 22 bases lay in between. The CDR3 here is CASSRGQSSFGSTEAFF. CDR3 nucleotides: TGTGCCAGCAGCCGAGGCCAGAGCTCATTCGGGAGCACTGAAGCTTTCTTT.

Notes on this clone: Other DNA sequences in this sample translate to the same CDR3. This CDR3 reads CASSPGTGFYGYTF. The DNA of the CDR3 is TGTGCCAGCAGTCCCGGGACAGGGTTTTATGGCTACACCTTC. This chain joins TRBV27 and TRBJ1-2; 9 nucleotides line up with TRBD1. With V trimmed by 5 bases and J by 5 bases, 6 bases remained unmatched. CDR1 MNHEY and CDR2 SMNVEV come from the germline V gene (reference sequence). There are 14 residues in the CDR3.

The genes are TRBV7-9 and TRBJ1-1; TRBD1 is a possible D gene (5 bases). The CDR3 runs 13 residues. Germline V gene data show CDR1 as SEHNR and CDR2 as FQNEAQ (reference sequence). Trimming cost V 7 bases and J 5 bases, with 14 bases left between them. The CDR3 region is CASTPTGVTEAFF. In DNA form, the CDR3 reads TGTGCCAGCACCCCAACGGGGGTAACTGAAGCTTTCTTT.

This chain links TRBV4-1 with TRBJ1-6; TRBD1 agrees at 8 bases. Unmatched junction bases numbered 12, after V lost 4 bases and J lost 4 bases. The germline gives CDR1 MGHRA, CDR2 YSYEKL. This CDR3 contains 18 residues. CDR3 DNA: TGCGCCAGCAGCCGGGGACAGGCCCGGGGCTTGTATAATTCACCCCTCCACTTT. Amino acids: CASSRGQARGLYNSPLHF.

The rearrangement joins TRBV7-2 to TRBJ2-7; 9 bases are shared with TRBD1. The V and J ends lost 5 bases and 5 bases, in that order; junction bases with no gene match: 7. Germline V gene sequence: CDR1 SGHTA, CDR2 FQGNSA. The CDR3 runs to 14 residues. CDR3: CASSRDRVDDEQYF. Here the CDR3 DNA reads TGTGCCAGCAGCCGGGACAGGGTGGACGACGAGCAGTACTTC.

V is TRBV5-1 and J is TRBJ2-5, with a weak D call TRBD1 (8 bases). The CDR3 contains 14 residues. The V end lost 5 bases, the J end lost 5 bases, and 16 bases lay between the germline ends. Germline V CDR1 and CDR2: SGHRS, YFSETQ. The CDR3, as DNA: TGCGCCAGCAGAACGACAGGGGAGGGCGAGACCCAGTACTTC. It yields the protein CASRTTGEGETQYF.

V is TRBV21-1 and J is TRBJ2-3; the table's D call TRBD2 went unverified against the DNA. TRBV21-1 corresponds to a pseudogene. The CDR3 is 16 amino acids. CDR3: CASSKSPCRFGDTQYF. CDR3 DNA: TGTGCCAGCAGCAAAAGCCCGTGTCGGTTCGGGGATACGCAGTATTTT.

This chain connects TRBV2 to TRBJ2-7; D remains ambiguous. The V gene's germline CDR1 is SNHLY and CDR2 FYNNEI. Between the trimmed V and J ends, which lost 2 bases and 4 bases, there was a span of 9 bases. The length of the CDR3 is 13 residues. The DNA for the CDR3 is TGTGCCAGCAGTGAATTTGCAGGATACGAGCAGTACTTC. Translating gives CASSEFAGYEQYF. Using reference TRBV2 and TRBJ2-7 for the parts outside the CDR3, the full variable domain is EPEVTQTPSHQVTQMGQEVILRCVPISNHLYFYWYRQILGQKVEFLVSFYNNEISEKSEIFDDQFSVERPDGSNFTLKIRSTKLEDSAMYFCASSEFAGYEQYFGPGTRLTVT.

Here the CDR3 reads CASSTTGTYEQYF. CDR3 sequence (DNA): TGTGCCAGTAGTACTACAGGGACCTACGAGCAGTACTTC. The chain couples TRBV19 to TRBJ2-7, with a weak D call TRBD1 (6 bases). The length of the CDR3 is 13 residues. From germline, CDR1 is LNHDA and CDR2 SQIVND (reference sequence). V was pared by 4 bases and J by 2 bases, with 9 bases between. The full variable domain, rest sourced from reference TRBV19 and TRBJ2-7, is DGGITQSPKYLFRKEGQNVTLSCEQNLNHDAMYWYRQDPGQGLRLIYYSQIVNDFQKGDIAEGYSVSREKKESFPLTVTSAQKNPTAFYLCASSTTGTYEQYFGPGTRLTVT.

This chain links TRBV29-1 with TRBJ2-1, with D perhaps TRBD2 (6 bases). Trimming pared 6 bases from V and 5 bases from J, leaving 17 bases between. CDR1 and CDR2 from the germline V gene are SQVTM and ANQGSEA. There are 14 residues in the CDR3. This CDR3 is CSVGGGRKNNEQFF. CDR3 DNA: TGCAGCGTCGGGGGAGGACGGAAGAACAATGAGCAGTTCTTC.

This clone turned up a few times. V usage is TRBV4-1 and J usage is TRBJ2-7; D uncertain. V was clipped by 5 bases and J by 3 bases, with 8 bases between them. The CDR3 has 12 amino acids. Germline CDR1 reads MGHRA; CDR2 reads YSYEKL. CDR3 coding DNA: TGCGCCAGCAGCAGGCCGGGCTACGAGCAGTACTTC. As protein: CASSRPGYEQYF.

The chain joins TRBV19 to TRBJ1-1; 9 nucleotides line up with TRBD1. With V trimmed by 5 bases and J by 2 bases, 15 bases remained unmatched. The CDR3 is 18 amino acids. CDR1 LNHDA and CDR2 SQIVND come from the germline V gene (reference sequence). DNA of the CDR3: TGTGCCAGTAGTGGGAACCGATGGACAGGGGCTACTAACACTGAAGCTTTCTTT. This codes for CASSGNRWTGATNTEAFF. Combining the CDR3 with reference TRBV19 and TRBJ1-1 gives the whole variable domain DGGITQSPKYLFRKEGQNVTLSCEQNLNHDAMYWYRQDPGQGLRLIYYSQIVNDFQKGDIAEGYSVSREKKESFPLTVTSAQKNPTAFYLCASSGNRWTGATNTEAFFGQGTRLTVV.

V gene TRBV18 combines with J gene TRBJ1-2; a weak D match, TRBD1 (6 bases). This CDR3 has 13 residues. Germline CDR1 and CDR2: KGHSH and LQKENI. The germline V and J ends were trimmed by 5 bases and 6 bases, with 13 bases remaining between them. CDR3 protein: CASSSTGSDGYTF. The CDR3, as DNA: TGTGCCAGCTCATCCACAGGGTCGGATGGCTACACCTTC. The full variable domain, its missing parts supplied by reference TRBV18 and TRBJ1-2, is NAGVMQNPRHLVRRRGQEARLRCSPMKGHSHVYWYRQLPEEGLKFMVYLQKENIIDESGMPKERFSAEFPKEGPSILRIQQVVRGDSAAYFCASSSTGSDGYTFGSGTRLTVV.

This clone was picked up one time. The chain recombines TRBV27 with TRBJ1-6; 8 positions agree with TRBD1. V dropped 1 base and J dropped 4; count of bases not matched to a gene: 3. This CDR3 contains 16 residues. Germline-derived CDR1 and CDR2 are MNHEY and SMNVEV (reference sequence). CDR3 sequence reads: CASSLLDRAYNSPLHF. CDR3 DNA sequence: TGTGCCAGCAGTTTATTGGACAGGGCTTATAATTCACCCCTCCACTTT.

V and J are TRBV6-5 and TRBJ1-2; D is unresolved. V lost 5 bases and J 8 bases, leaving 12 bases between the germline ends. Germline loops: CDR1 MNHEY, CDR2 SVGAGI. The CDR3 length is 12 residues. The CDR3 sequence: CASSPGPGGYTF. DNA of the CDR3: TGTGCCAGCAGTCCCGGACCGGGGGGCTACACCTTC.

This clone was counted once. This rearrangement joins TRBV5-6 to TRBJ2-2, with D possibly matching TRBD2 (5 bases). The CDR3 sequence is 13 residues long. V was cut by 2 bases and J by 7 bases, with 9 bases left in between. The V gene's germline CDR1 is SGHDT and CDR2 YYEEEE. The CDR3 is CASSLGRYGELFF. In DNA, the CDR3 is TGTGCCAGCAGCTTAGGGAGATACGGGGAGCTGTTTTTT.

The chain is built from TRBV7-9 and TRBJ2-7; D is perhaps TRBD1 (6 bases). Germline V CDR1 and CDR2: SEHNR, FQNEAQ (reference sequence). Trimming pared 6 bases from V and 3 bases from J, leaving 15 bases between. The CDR3 has 14 amino acids. CDR3 DNA: TGTGCCAGCAGAAGGATCGCAGGGGACTACGAGCAGTACTTC. Translated: CASRRIAGDYEQYF.

J is TRBJ2-2 and V is TRBV10-1, with TRBD2 as a possible D gene (5 bases). V was shortened by 5 bases and J by 7 bases, with 23 bases between the two germline ends. CDR3 length equals 17 residues. CDR1 WNHNN and CDR2 SYGVQD come from the germline V gene (reference sequence). CDR3: CASSPSREPSHGGELFF. In DNA form, the CDR3 reads TGCGCCAGCAGTCCCAGCCGGGAACCGAGCCACGGCGGGGAGCTGTTTTTT.

V usage is TRBV6-6 and J usage is TRBJ1-1, with TRBD1 identical over 7 bases. There are 14 residues in the CDR3. Trimming at V came to 5 bases and at J to 11 bases, leaving 14 bases not matched to a gene. Germline CDR1 and CDR2: MNHNY and SVGAGI (reference sequence). CDR3 coding DNA: TGTGCCAGCAGTCCCCCGACAGGGCGGATGGATGCTTTCTTT. Amino acid sequence: CASSPPTGRMDAFF.

The rearrangement joins TRBV19 to TRBJ1-2; TRBD1 matches at 8 bases. CDR1 is LNHDA and CDR2 is SQIVND in the germline V gene (reference sequence). The CDR3 covers 13 residues. The V and J ends lost 3 bases and 8 bases, in that order; junction bases with no gene match: 5. The CDR3 sequence is CASSIQGAPGYTF. Written as DNA, the CDR3 is TGTGCCAGTAGTATCCAGGGGGCGCCGGGCTACACCTTC.

This clone showed up just once. The chain joins TRBV5-6 to TRBJ1-2; a weak D match, TRBD1 (5 bases). V dropped 2 bases and J dropped 4 bases, with 18 bases sitting between them. Germline assignment: CDR1 SGHDT and CDR2 YYEEEE. CDR3 length equals 16 residues. The CDR3 loop is CASSFGDRTRFYGYTF. The CDR3 coding sequence is TGTGCCAGCAGCTTTGGTGACAGAACTCGCTTCTATGGCTACACCTTC.

The J gene is TRBJ2-7, the V gene TRBV2; no clear D. The CDR3 loop spans 15 amino acids. Germline V lookup: CDR1 SNHLY, CDR2 FYNNEI. V lost 1 base and J 3 bases, leaving 13 bases between the germline ends. CDR3 nucleotide sequence: TGTGCCAGCAGTGAAGGAAACGTCAACTACTACGAGCAGTACTTC. Translated, it gives CASSEGNVNYYEQYF.

This clone has a single count. The chain is built from TRBV7-9 and TRBJ2-7, with 7 bases aligning to TRBD2. Germline CDR1 SEHNR, CDR2 FQNEAQ (reference sequence). This CDR3 has 15 amino acids. Germline trimming cut 5 bases from V and 2 bases from J; bases unmatched to any gene: 9. The DNA for the CDR3 is TGTGCCAGCAGCCGGCCGGGGGGTCTTACCTACGAGCAGTACTTC. This sequence encodes CASSRPGGLTYEQYF.